The rows below give T cell receptor beta chains drawn from one sample of a study of blood T cell repertoires in COVID-19. Data came from immunoSEQ multiplex PCR; TCRdb stores just in-frame clones and leaves some out. Altogether tens of thousands of clones are present, 80% to 90% being singletons, with the ten largest covering 7% to 9%. The sequencing sample was made of peripheral blood. The receptors here all came from a human donor in a cohort sampled during active COVID-19. Each CDR3 is given with its conserved first and last residue. The D gene is left open where the match is weak. Some rows mark clone size as missing; the rest say once, few, many or name a class of expanded clone.

TGTGCCAGTAGTATAGTTCCAGGTATGTCCTACAATGAGCAGTTCTTC CASSIVPGMSYNEQFF NA TRBJ2-1 NA TRBV19
TGTGCCAGCTCACCGAGCGGGAGGGCCGAACCCGAGCAGTACTTC CASSPSGRAEPEQYF NA TRBJ2-7 TRBD2 TRBV18
TGTGCCAGCAGCTCTGACAGGGTGGGCACCGGGGAGCTGTTTTTT CASSSDRVGTGELFF NA TRBJ2-2 TRBD1 TRBV7-2
TGTGCCAGCAGCCCCATGAACACTGAAGCTTTCTTT CASSPMNTEAFF NA TRBJ1-1 NA TRBV6-2/TRBV6-3
TGTGCCAGCAGCTTGGGACAGTTTTATGGCTACACCTTC CASSLGQFYGYTF NA TRBJ1-2 TRBD1 TRBV11-2
TGTGCCTGGAGTGTACGGGGTTTTGGCAATCAGCCCCAGCATTTT CAWSVRGFGNQPQHF NA TRBJ1-5 NA TRBV30
TGTGCCAGCAGCGGTCGGGACAGAAACTACGAGCAGTACTTC CASSGRDRNYEQYF NA TRBJ2-7 TRBD1 TRBV7-2
TGTGCCAGCCGAAGGGAGACCGGGGAGCTGTTTTTT CASRRETGELFF NA TRBJ2-2 NA TRBV21-1
TGTGCCAGCAGCTTAATTCCCGGCCGACAGGGGGGCGAAAAACTGTTTTTT CASSLIPGRQGGEKLFF NA TRBJ1-4 TRBD1 TRBV7-2
TGTGCCAGCAGCCATAAAGAGGGAGCTTTCTTT CASSHKEGAFF NA TRBJ1-1 NA TRBV3-1/TRBV3-2
TGCGCCAGCAGCCAAGGGCCAGGGGCTCCCTACGAGCAGTACTTC CASSQGPGAPYEQYF NA TRBJ2-7 NA TRBV4-1
TGTGCCAGCAGCCAGCTAGCCGGACTAGCCTCCTACGAGCAGTACTTC CASSQLAGLASYEQYF NA TRBJ2-7 TRBD2 TRBV3-1/TRBV3-2
TGTGCCAGTTACTACAATGAGCAGTTCTTC CASYYNEQFF NA TRBJ2-1 NA TRBV2
TGTGCCAGCAGCTTAGCGGCGGCAGACGAGCAGTACTTC CASSLAAADEQYF NA TRBJ2-7 NA TRBV7-9
TGTGCCAGCAGTTTTGTGCGGTCTAACACAGATACGCAGTATTTT CASSFVRSNTDTQYF few TRBJ2-3 NA TRBV28
TGTGCCAGCAGCGTCGCCCAAGGGACAGGGAGAGGTGGTACTGAAGCTTTCTTT CASSVAQGTGRGGTEAFF NA TRBJ1-1 TRBD1 TRBV9
TGTGCCAGCAGTGAATATCCCAGTTCGGGGGAGCAGTACTTC CASSEYPSSGEQYF NA TRBJ2-7 NA TRBV25-1
TGCAGCGCCCGGGACAGGGGGCAGAATGAGCAGTTCTTC CSARDRGQNEQFF NA TRBJ2-1 TRBD1 TRBV29-1
TGTGCCAGCAGCGGTAGGGACAGGGGGCCTGGAACTGGGGCCAACGTCCTGACTTTC CASSGRDRGPGTGANVLTF NA TRBJ2-6 TRBD1 TRBV9
TGTGCCAGCAGCCATGGACAGGGGAATTCACCCCTCCACTTT CASSHGQGNSPLHF NA TRBJ1-6 TRBD1 TRBV3-1/TRBV3-2
TGCGCCAGCAGCCTAGGACAGGGTCTCTACGAGCAGTACTTC CASSLGQGLYEQYF NA TRBJ2-7 TRBD1 TRBV4-1
TGTGCCAGCAGCCCCCCTGAGGGCCGGGCAGATACGCAGTATTTT CASSPPEGRADTQYF few TRBJ2-3 NA TRBV9
TGTGCCATCAGTGAGACAAGGCGGGAGACCCAGTACTTC CAISETRRETQYF NA TRBJ2-5 NA TRBV10-3
TGTGCCAGCAGCCCGGCGGGTAGGTTGCGGAGCAATGAGCAGTTCTTC CASSPAGRLRSNEQFF NA TRBJ2-1 NA TRBV3-1/TRBV3-2
TGTGCCAGCAGTTTAAAAGTCGGGAGAGGAGGCAATGAGCAGTTCTTC CASSLKVGRGGNEQFF NA TRBJ2-1 NA TRBV28
TGTGCCAGCAGCCACTCTCTACGACAGACTAATTCACCCCTCCACTTT CASSHSLRQTNSPLHF NA TRBJ1-6 NA TRBV3-1/TRBV3-2
TGTGCCAGCAGCACGACAGGGGGCGGCTATGGCTACACCTTC CASSTTGGGYGYTF NA TRBJ1-2 TRBD1 TRBV6-6
TGCAGTGCTAGTCGACAGAATGGCTACACCTTC CSASRQNGYTF NA TRBJ1-2 NA TRBV20-1
TGCAGTGCTAGTAGGCGGCCGGGGGGCAATCAGCCCCAGCATTTT CSASRRPGGNQPQHF NA TRBJ1-5 NA TRBV20-1
TGCAGTGCTAGCGGGGTTGTGGTAACTTTCTTT CSASGVVVTFF NA TRBJ1-1 NA TRBV20-1
TGTGCCAGCTCACAAGGGCAGGGGGCGAACACTGAAGCTTTCTTT CASSQGQGANTEAFF NA TRBJ1-1 TRBD1 TRBV18
TGTGCCAGCAGCATGCAAGCGGGAGGAGCCTACGAGCAGTACTTC CASSMQAGGAYEQYF NA TRBJ2-7 TRBD2 TRBV9
TGCAGTGCTAGTAATCCAGCGGGGGCTCGTGGCGGGGAGCTGTTTTTT CSASNPAGARGGELFF NA TRBJ2-2 TRBD2 TRBV20-1
TGTGCCAGCAGTGAAGGTTTTACAGAGCAGTTCTTC CASSEGFTEQFF once TRBJ2-1 NA TRBV25-1
TGCGCCAGCAGCTTGGAGGGGATAGGGCTTGAAGCTTTCTTT CASSLEGIGLEAFF few TRBJ1-1 NA TRBV5-1
TGTGCCAGCAGCCAAGGAGGGACAGGGGTTTTCTATGGCTACACCTTC CASSQGGTGVFYGYTF NA TRBJ1-2 TRBD1 TRBV3-1/TRBV3-2
TGCGCCAGCAGCCCGGGGTCCCCACTAGCTATGGGCTACACCTTC CASSPGSPLAMGYTF NA TRBJ1-2 NA TRBV4-3
TGTGCCACCAGCAGAGCCCCACAGGGAGCAACTAATGAAAAACTGTTTTTT CATSRAPQGATNEKLFF NA TRBJ1-4 NA TRBV15
TGTGCCAGCAGCAGAGCCGGGGCGGGGGGGAACATTCAGTACTTC CASSRAGAGGNIQYF NA TRBJ2-4 TRBD2 TRBV5-4
TGTGCCAGTAGCCGTCGGACAGACGCTAACTATGGCTACACCTTC CASSRRTDANYGYTF NA TRBJ1-2 NA TRBV19
TGTGCCAGCAGGATGACAGGCGGGGAGACCCAGTACTTC CASRMTGGETQYF few TRBJ2-5 NA TRBV6-5
TGTGCCAGCAGCCCTGGGGTACAGGGGGCCTACGAGCAGTACTTC CASSPGVQGAYEQYF NA TRBJ2-7 TRBD1 TRBV11-3
TGCAGCGTTGATCGAGGGACTCCTACGGGAAATGAGCAGTTCTTC CSVDRGTPTGNEQFF NA TRBJ2-1 NA TRBV29-1
TGTGCCAGCAGTGAAGGCCCCAGGGGCTACGAGCAGTACTTC CASSEGPRGYEQYF NA TRBJ2-7 NA TRBV6-1
TGTGCCAGCAGCCTAACCGGACTAGCGGGCGGAGAGACCCAGTACTTC CASSLTGLAGGETQYF NA TRBJ2-5 TRBD2 TRBV3-1/TRBV3-2
TGCGCCAGCAGCTTTGGCCTGTCAGAGACCCAGTACTTC CASSFGLSETQYF once TRBJ2-5 NA TRBV5-1
TGTGCCAGCAGCCAAGTGGCAGAGACCCAGTACTTC CASSQVAETQYF NA TRBJ2-5 NA TRBV3-1/TRBV3-2
TGTGCCAGCAGCCAAGATCAGACTAGCGGGTTCCCAGATACGCAGTATTTT CASSQDQTSGFPDTQYF NA TRBJ2-3 TRBD2 TRBV3-1/TRBV3-2
TGTGCCAGTAGTATTGGGACAGGGGGCTTCTACGAGCAGTACTTC CASSIGTGGFYEQYF NA TRBJ2-7 TRBD1 TRBV19
TGTGCCAGCAGTGACGGGACTGTAACCTACGAGCAGTACTTC CASSDGTVTYEQYF NA TRBJ2-7 NA TRBV2
TGCGCCAGCAGCTTGGGGGGGGGCGGGCGACTTAGCTACGAGCAGTACTTC CASSLGGGGRLSYEQYF NA TRBJ2-7 NA TRBV5-1
TGTGCCACCAGTGATTTATCACTAGCGGGAGGGCCCCATGAGCAGTTCTTC CATSDLSLAGGPHEQFF NA TRBJ2-1 TRBD2 TRBV24-1
TGCAGCGTCGGGGGAACAGGGGATAAAAACATTCAGTACTTC CSVGGTGDKNIQYF NA TRBJ2-4 NA TRBV29-1
TGTGCCAGCAGTTCGAACAGACCCTTTAACTATGGCTACACCTTC CASSSNRPFNYGYTF NA TRBJ1-2 NA TRBV6-5
TGTGCCAGCAGCTTAGCGCAGGGCACCGGGGAGCTGTTTTTT CASSLAQGTGELFF NA TRBJ2-2 NA TRBV7-2